This TCR beta chain was identified in a study of long-term antiretroviral therapy in people with HIV. The authors ran the immunoSEQ assay, v3.0, at survey level. The target of sequencing was roughly 40,000-50,000 T-cell genomes per sample. Using immunoSEQ multiplex PCR, the repertoire was profiled, and TCRdb retains in-frame clones only, with some absent. The sample lists tens of thousands of clones; around four fifths were seen once. The CDR3 has 13 amino acids. Germline CDR1 reads SGHTS; CDR2 reads YDEGEE. The V end was cut by 4 bases, the J end by 1 base, with 9 bases between. Regarding the study as a whole: Within the repertoire, clones expanded before ART were dominant at all time points. Diversity remained lower than transplant donor controls, even though it increased after ART.

Concerning this clone: Its antigen is unidentified.

The V call is TRBV5-8, the J call TRBJ2-7; unclear D gene. The source of this sequence is a man aged 18 to 29 with HIV. The starting material was unsorted PBMCs, obtained 0.5 years after starting antiretroviral therapy. The CDR3: CASSRRSSYEQYF. In DNA, the CDR3 is TGTGCCAGCAGCCGTAGGAGTTCCTACGAGCAGTACTTC.